The 6 T cell receptor beta chains reported below all come from one sample, sequenced in a study of blood T cells in healthy people across ages. Sample-barcoded 5' priming and a J-beta primer mix drove a second PCR of 7 to 11 cycles. TCRdb re-derived calls from the 5' RACE reads in MiXCR, one entry per CDR3 protein. The sample yields about 930,000 distinct CDR3 sequences, around 29% seen once. A further study also used this sample, focusing on T cells of mothers and their children.

Sequenced: blood. These receptors originate from a woman in her forties in good health.

Worth noting for this clonotype: With a much larger clone just one base away, this may be a read error. The chain carries TRBV6-5 and TRBJ2-7; TRBD1 agrees at 9 bases. The germline gives CDR1 MNHEY, CDR2 SVGAGI. V dropped 6 bases and J dropped 7; count of bases not matched to a gene: 13. This CDR3 contains 15 residues. CDR3 sequence reads: CASRRDRVFQYEQYF. CDR3 coding DNA: TGTGCCAGCAGACGGGACAGGGTTTTCCAGTATGAGCAGTACTTC.

This clonotype appeared many times. The chain links TRBV7-2 to TRBJ1-5, with TRBD1 matching over 7 bases. V dropped 6 bases and J dropped 12; count of bases not matched to a gene: 17. CDR3 size: 15 residues. Germline values: CDR1 SGHTA, CDR2 FQGNSA. The CDR3 loop reads CASSSAEGARLLQHF. The CDR3 DNA sequence: TGTGCCAGCAGTTCCGCTGAGGGGGCCAGGTTGCTCCAGCATTTT.

This clonotype was seen many times. This chain joins TRBV11-2 and TRBJ2-7; TRBD2 aligns across 11 bases. V dropped 2 bases and J dropped 0; count of bases not matched to a gene: 12. Germline V CDR1 and CDR2: SGHAT, FQNNGV. The CDR3 runs 19 residues. CDR3 sequence: CASSLYIPLAGGTSYEQYF. CDR3 coding DNA: TGTGCCAGCAGCTTATATATCCCGCTAGCGGGGGGTACCTCCTACGAGCAGTACTTC.

V and J are TRBV5-1 and TRBJ2-3; maybe TRBD2 (7 bases). This CDR3 spans 15 amino acids. The V gene's germline CDR1 is SGHRS and CDR2 YFSETQ. V was shortened by 3 bases and J by 2 bases, with 13 bases between the two germline ends. This CDR3 reads CASSSAGAHTDTQYF. The CDR3, as DNA: TGCGCCAGCAGCTCCGCGGGGGCGCACACAGATACGCAGTATTTT.

The chain employs TRBV28 and TRBJ1-5; D is uncertain. From germline, CDR1 is MDHEN and CDR2 SYDVKM. The CDR3 length is 15 residues. The ends were cut back, 5 bases at V and 5 bases at J, with 16 bases in the middle. CDR3 sequence reads: CASSLLSERDQPQHF. CDR3 coding DNA: TGTGCCAGCAGTCTTCTGAGCGAACGGGATCAGCCCCAGCATTTT.

The rearrangement joins TRBV15 to TRBJ2-1; 7 nucleotides line up with TRBD2. The CDR3 length is 16 residues. J lost 12 bases, V lost 0 bases, and 14 bases had no gene match. Germline V lookup: CDR1 LNHNV, CDR2 YYDKDF (reference sequence). The CDR3 loop reads CATSRDLGMTSLGQFF. Here the CDR3 DNA reads TGTGCCACCAGCAGAGATTTGGGGATGACTAGCTTGGGGCAGTTCTTC. The full variable domain, its missing parts supplied by reference TRBV15 and TRBJ2-1, is DAMVIQNPRYQVTQFGKPVTLSCSQTLNHNVMYWYQQKSSQAPKLLFHYYDKDFNNEADTPDNFQSRRPNTSFCFLDIRSPGLGDTAMYLCATSRDLGMTSLGQFFGPGTRLTVL.